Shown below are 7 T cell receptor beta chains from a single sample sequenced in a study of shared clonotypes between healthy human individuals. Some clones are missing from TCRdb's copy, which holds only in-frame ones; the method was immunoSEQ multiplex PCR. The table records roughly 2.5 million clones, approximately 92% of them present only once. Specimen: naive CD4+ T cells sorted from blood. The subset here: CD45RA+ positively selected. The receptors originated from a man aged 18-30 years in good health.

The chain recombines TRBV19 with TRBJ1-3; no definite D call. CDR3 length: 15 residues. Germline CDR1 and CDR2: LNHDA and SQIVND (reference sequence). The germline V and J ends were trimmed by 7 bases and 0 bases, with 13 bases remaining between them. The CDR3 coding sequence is TGTGCCAGTAATCCAGGACGGTCCTCTGGAAACACCATATATTTT. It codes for CASNPGRSSGNTIYF.

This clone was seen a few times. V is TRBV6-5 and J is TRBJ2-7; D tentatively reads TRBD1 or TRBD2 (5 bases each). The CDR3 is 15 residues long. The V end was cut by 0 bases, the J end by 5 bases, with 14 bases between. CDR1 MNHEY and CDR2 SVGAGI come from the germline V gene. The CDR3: CASSYSTGTPNEQYF. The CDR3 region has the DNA TGTGCCAGCAGTTACTCGACGGGGACCCCAAACGAGCAGTACTTC.

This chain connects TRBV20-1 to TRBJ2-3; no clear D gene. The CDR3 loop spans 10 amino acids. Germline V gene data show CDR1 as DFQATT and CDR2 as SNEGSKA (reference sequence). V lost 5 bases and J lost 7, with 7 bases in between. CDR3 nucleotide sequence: TGCAGTGCTGCGCAACATACGCAGTATTTT. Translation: CSAAQHTQYF.

The CDR3 coding sequence is TGTGCCAGCAGTTTCCGGCCACCCCACTCATACAATGAGCAGTTCTTC. Its translation is CASSFRPPHSYNEQFF. The rearrangement joins TRBV28 to TRBJ2-1, with no clear D. The germline V gene encodes CDR1 MDHEN and CDR2 SYDVKM. The CDR3 spans 16 residues. V gave up 3 bases and J gave up 4 bases, with 16 bases separating them.

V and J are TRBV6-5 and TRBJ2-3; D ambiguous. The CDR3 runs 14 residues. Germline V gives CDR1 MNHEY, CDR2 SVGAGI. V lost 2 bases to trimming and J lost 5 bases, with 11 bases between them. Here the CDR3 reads CASSYAVTGDTQYF. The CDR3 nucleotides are TGTGCCAGCAGTTACGCCGTGACGGGAGATACGCAGTATTTT.

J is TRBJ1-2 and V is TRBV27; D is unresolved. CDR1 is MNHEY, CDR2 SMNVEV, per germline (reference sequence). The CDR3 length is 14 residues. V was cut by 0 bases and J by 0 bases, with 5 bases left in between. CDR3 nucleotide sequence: TGTGCCAGCAGTTTATCAGCCTCTAACTATGGCTACACCTTC. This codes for CASSLSASNYGYTF.

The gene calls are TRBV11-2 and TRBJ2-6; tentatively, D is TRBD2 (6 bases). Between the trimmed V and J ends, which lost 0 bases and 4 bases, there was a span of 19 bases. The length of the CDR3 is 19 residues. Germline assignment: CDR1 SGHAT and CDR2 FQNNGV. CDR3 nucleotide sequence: TGTGCCAGCAGCTTAGATGTTCTGGCAGGGAGGACCGGGGCCAACGTCCTGACTTTC. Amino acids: CASSLDVLAGRTGANVLTF.